The rows below give T cell receptor beta chains drawn from one sample of a study of T cells after yellow fever vaccination. MiXCR, run by TCRdb on the 5' RACE reads, gives a single entry per CDR3 protein. The table records about 360,000 distinct CDR3 sequences, roughly 6.2% of them present only once. Sequences were derived from PBMCs, sampled 5 days after the yellow fever booster vaccination. All receptors come from a man aged 25 to 40 who received the YFV17D yellow fever vaccine. Both conserved end residues are part of each CDR3. Fields, in order: CDR3 length, J gene, clone size, D gene, V gene, CDR3 protein, CDR3 DNA. A D gene is named only where the DNA matches it firmly. Not every row has a clone size; where given, it reads once, few, many or a size class.

len: 14
j_gene: TRBJ2-1
abundance: many
d_gene: -
v_gene: TRBV30
CDR3aa: CAWSVSLWGNEQFF
CDR3nt: TGTGCCTGGAGTGTGTCTCTTTGGGGCAATGAGCAGTTCTTC

len: 15
j_gene: TRBJ2-7
abundance: -
d_gene: TRBD1
v_gene: TRBV18
CDR3aa: CASSPERGLGYEQYF
CDR3nt: TGTGCCAGCTCACCAGAGAGGGGGCTCGGATACGAGCAGTACTTC

len: 13
j_gene: TRBJ1-2
abundance: many
d_gene: TRBD1
v_gene: TRBV25-1
CDR3aa: CASSEAGQRIYTF
CDR3nt: TGTGCCAGCAGTGAAGCGGGACAGCGAATCTACACCTTC

len: 16
j_gene: TRBJ1-5
abundance: -
d_gene: -
v_gene: TRBV5-1
CDR3aa: CASSLGGGDNNQPQHF
CDR3nt: TGCGCCAGCAGCTTGGGCGGAGGGGACAACAATCAGCCCCAGCATTTT

len: 14
j_gene: TRBJ1-1
abundance: few
d_gene: -
v_gene: TRBV11-2
CDR3aa: CASSSGPEGAEAFF
CDR3nt: TGTGCCAGCAGCTCCGGGCCAGAGGGGGCTGAAGCTTTCTTT

len: 17
j_gene: TRBJ2-3
abundance: few
d_gene: TRBD2
v_gene: TRBV6-1
CDR3aa: CASLLILAGGFTDTQYF
CDR3nt: TGTGCCAGCCTACTAATTCTAGCGGGAGGATTCACAGATACGCAGTATTTT

len: 19
j_gene: TRBJ2-1
abundance: -
d_gene: TRBD2
v_gene: TRBV11-1
CDR3aa: CASSLDGGLVLAGYNEQFF
CDR3nt: TGTGCCAGCAGCTTAGATGGGGGTCTTGTACTAGCGGGATACAATGAGCAGTTCTTC

len: 16
j_gene: TRBJ2-4
abundance: many
d_gene: TRBD2
v_gene: TRBV6-2/TRBV6-3
CDR3aa: CASSGPTSARKNIQYF
CDR3nt: TGTGCCAGCAGTGGGCCGACTAGCGCCCGCAAAAACATTCAGTACTTC

len: 16
j_gene: TRBJ2-7
abundance: many
d_gene: -
v_gene: TRBV10-2
CDR3aa: CASSPNPPGRGYEQYF
CDR3nt: TGCGCCAGCAGTCCGAACCCGCCGGGGCGGGGCTACGAGCAGTACTTC

len: 14
j_gene: TRBJ2-3
abundance: many
d_gene: TRBD2
v_gene: TRBV7-2
CDR3aa: CASSSSPGGSEQYF
CDR3nt: TGTGCCAGCAGCTCCTCACCGGGGGGTAGCGAGCAGTATTTT

len: 16
j_gene: TRBJ2-3
abundance: -
d_gene: TRBD2
v_gene: TRBV7-2
CDR3aa: CASSLSGTSSTDTQYF
CDR3nt: TGTGCCAGCAGCCTATCCGGGACTAGTAGCACAGATACGCAGTATTTT

len: 15
j_gene: TRBJ2-1
abundance: many
d_gene: TRBD2
v_gene: TRBV6-2/TRBV6-3
CDR3aa: CASSYPVAGVNEQFF
CDR3nt: TGTGCCAGCAGTTATCCGGTTGCGGGAGTAAATGAGCAGTTCTTC

len: 17
j_gene: TRBJ2-3
abundance: -
d_gene: TRBD2
v_gene: TRBV7-2
CDR3aa: CASSLLTGTSVADTQYF
CDR3nt: TGTGCCAGCAGCTTGTTAACCGGGACTAGCGTCGCAGATACGCAGTATTTT

len: 12
j_gene: TRBJ2-7
abundance: few
d_gene: -
v_gene: TRBV30
CDR3aa: CAWSEGGYEQYF
CDR3nt: TGTGCCTGGAGTGAAGGGGGCTACGAGCAGTACTTC